This T cell receptor (beta chain) was documented in a study of CD8+CD57+ T cells in acquired aplastic anemia (dated by TCRdb to 2016 to 2019). Regarding the study in general: On average, sorted CD4+ and CD8+ cells yielded about 3 ug of extracted DNA, with a range of about 0.19 to 30 ug. CD8+CD57+ expansion was defined as frequency above the mean frequency observed in healthy subjects. Here is what the overall study found, with its caveats: Approximately 31 CD8+ CDR3 sequences were found in both patients and controls but appeared to be highly expressed in patients and within the immunodominant clones of the patients. CD8+ Simpson's diversity did not differ significantly between patients and healthy controls (P=0.060).

The CDR3 extends over 15 residues, inclusive of both ends. Only the CDR3 part of the read is kept: 45 bases, read in frame from the first base. CDR1 and CDR2 are drawn from the germline V gene: SNHLY, FYNNEI. V lost 5 bases and J lost 3 bases, and the count of bases not matched to a germline gene is 6. TCR beta VDJ combination and CDR3 sequence profiling used genomic DNA as the template. TCR repertoire sequencing was run on an Illumina HiSeq 2000. The study's own analysis went as follows. TRBV/TRBJ rearrangement plots, CDR3 size and DJ length profiles, and Simpson's diversity index were used to evaluate the repertoires. The most abundant DNA sequence in the deep sequencing data was defined as the immunodominant clone. CDR3 amino acid sequences were screened for sharing across subjects and compared with published repertoires and the VDJdb database. TCRdb cleaned the public reads at Q25 with fastp, built clones with MiXCR and kept in-frame beta chains. Duplicate CDR3 protein sequences are folded into a single record with the most common DNA and genes. TCRdb's processing, not the authors', yielded these V and J calls. This sample is represented by approximately 95,000 distinct CDR3 sequences; around two thirds of them were singletons. The ten largest make up 65% of the sample.

Expansion of CD8+CD57+ cells had been shown by flow cytometry in the patients chosen for sequencing. Every patient had a diagnosis of severe acquired aplastic anemia based on International Study of Aplastic Anemia and Agranulocytosis and Camitta criteria. Patients had received no therapy at the time of blood sampling. The study deep-sequenced TCR repertoires of sorted CD4+ and CD8+ blood T cells from severe aplastic anemia patients and healthy subjects. Patients were enrolled under clinicaltrials.gov protocols 00001620, 01623167, 00001397, 00071045, 00081523 and 00961064 in the USA. Ficoll-Paque density gradient centrifugation was used to isolate peripheral blood mononuclear cells. Before DNA extraction, CD4+ and CD8+ T cells were sorted with FACS or magnetic beads. In regard to this clonotype: Its specific antigen is unknown. The CDR3 ends on some other residue instead of the conserved phenylalanine or tryptophan, so this is likely a read error.

The rearrangement combines TRBV2 with TRBJ1-5; TRBD1 fits 8 bases in the junction. This receptor was obtained from a human donor with aplastic anemia. The sequenced sample consisted of sorted CD4+, CD8+, or CD8+CD57+ T cells (not recorded which) from PBMCs. The nucleotides are TGTGCCAGCAGTCAAGGGACAGGAAACAATCAGCCCCAGCATTCT. It encodes CASSQGTGNNQPQHS.